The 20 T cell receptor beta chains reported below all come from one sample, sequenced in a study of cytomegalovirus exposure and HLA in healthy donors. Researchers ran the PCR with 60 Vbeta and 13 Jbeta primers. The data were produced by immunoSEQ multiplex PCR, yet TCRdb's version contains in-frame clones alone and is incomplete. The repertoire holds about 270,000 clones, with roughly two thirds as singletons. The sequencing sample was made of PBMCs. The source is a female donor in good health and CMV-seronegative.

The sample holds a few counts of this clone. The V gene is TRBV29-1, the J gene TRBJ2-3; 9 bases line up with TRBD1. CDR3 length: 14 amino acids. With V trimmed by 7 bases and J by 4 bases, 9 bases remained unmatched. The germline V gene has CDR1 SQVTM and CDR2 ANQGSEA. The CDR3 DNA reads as TGCAGCGCCGCACCGGGACAGGGCTCAGATACGCAGTATTTT. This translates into CSAAPGQGSDTQYF.

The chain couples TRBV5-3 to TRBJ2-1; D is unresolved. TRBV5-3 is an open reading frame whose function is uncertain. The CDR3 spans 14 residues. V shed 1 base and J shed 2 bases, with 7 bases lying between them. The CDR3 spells CARSLPEPYNEQFF. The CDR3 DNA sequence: TGTGCCAGAAGCTTGCCGGAGCCCTACAATGAGCAGTTCTTC.

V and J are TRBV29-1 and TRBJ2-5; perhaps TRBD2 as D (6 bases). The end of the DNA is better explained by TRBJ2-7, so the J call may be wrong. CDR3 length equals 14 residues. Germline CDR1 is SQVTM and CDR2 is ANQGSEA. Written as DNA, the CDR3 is TGCAGCGTTGAAGTAGGGACTTCCTCCTACGAGCAGTACTTC. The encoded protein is CSVEVGTSSYEQYF.

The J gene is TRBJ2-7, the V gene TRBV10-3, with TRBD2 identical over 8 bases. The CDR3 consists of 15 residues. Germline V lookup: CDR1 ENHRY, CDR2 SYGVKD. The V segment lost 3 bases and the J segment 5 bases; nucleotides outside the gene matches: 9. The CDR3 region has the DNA TGTGCCATCAGTGAAGAAGCGGGAGTAGGACACGAGCAGTACTTC. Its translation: CAISEEAGVGHEQYF.

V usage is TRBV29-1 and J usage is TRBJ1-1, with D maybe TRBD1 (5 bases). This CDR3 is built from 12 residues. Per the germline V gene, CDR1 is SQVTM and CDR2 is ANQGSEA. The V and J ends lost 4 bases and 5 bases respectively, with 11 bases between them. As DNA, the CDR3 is TGCAGCGTTGTTAGTGCAGGGACTGAAGCTTTCTTT. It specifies CSVVSAGTEAFF.

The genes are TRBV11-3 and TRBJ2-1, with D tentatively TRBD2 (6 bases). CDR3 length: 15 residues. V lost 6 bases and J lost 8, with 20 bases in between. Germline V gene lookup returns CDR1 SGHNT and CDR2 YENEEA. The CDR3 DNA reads TGTGCCAGCAGTAAAGGTGGGGGGAGAGGATATGAGCAGTTCTTC. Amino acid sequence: CASSKGGGRGYEQFF.

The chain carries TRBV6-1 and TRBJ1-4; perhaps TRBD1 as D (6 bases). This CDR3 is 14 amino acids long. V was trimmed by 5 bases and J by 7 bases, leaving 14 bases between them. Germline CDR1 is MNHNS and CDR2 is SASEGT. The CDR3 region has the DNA TGTGCCAGCAGTAGCCGGGACACCGGTGAAAAACTGTTTTTT. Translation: CASSSRDTGEKLFF.

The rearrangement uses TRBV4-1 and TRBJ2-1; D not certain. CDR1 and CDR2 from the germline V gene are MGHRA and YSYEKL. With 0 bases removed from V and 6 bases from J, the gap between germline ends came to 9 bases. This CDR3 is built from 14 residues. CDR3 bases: TGCGCCAGCAGCCAAGATCCGGGTCTCAATGAGCAGTTCTTC. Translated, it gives CASSQDPGLNEQFF.

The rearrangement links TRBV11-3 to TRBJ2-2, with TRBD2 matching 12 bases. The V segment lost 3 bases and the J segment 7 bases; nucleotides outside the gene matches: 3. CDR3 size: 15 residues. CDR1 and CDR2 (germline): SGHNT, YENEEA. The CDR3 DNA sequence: TGTGCCAGCAGCTTGACTAGCGGGAGTAACGGGGAGCTGTTTTTT. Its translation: CASSLTSGSNGELFF.

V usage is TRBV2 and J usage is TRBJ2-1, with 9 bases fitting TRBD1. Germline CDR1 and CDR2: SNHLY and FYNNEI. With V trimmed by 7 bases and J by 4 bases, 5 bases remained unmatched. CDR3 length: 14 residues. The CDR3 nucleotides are TGTGCCAGCAAAACAGGGGGCCTTTACAATGAGCAGTTCTTC. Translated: CASKTGGLYNEQFF.

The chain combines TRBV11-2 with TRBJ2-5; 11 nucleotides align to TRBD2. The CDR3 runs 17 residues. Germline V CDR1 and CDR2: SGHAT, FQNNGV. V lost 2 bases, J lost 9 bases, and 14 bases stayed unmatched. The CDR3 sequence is CASSLSSSEVAGGSQYF. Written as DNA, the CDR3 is TGTGCCAGCAGCTTAAGTTCTTCGGAGGTAGCGGGAGGGTCCCAGTACTTC.

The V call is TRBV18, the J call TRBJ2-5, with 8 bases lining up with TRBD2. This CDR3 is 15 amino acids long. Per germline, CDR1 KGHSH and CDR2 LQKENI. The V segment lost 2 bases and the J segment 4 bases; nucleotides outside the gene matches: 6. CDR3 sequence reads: CASSPEAGVSETQYF. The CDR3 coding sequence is TGTGCCAGCTCACCAGAAGCGGGAGTATCAGAGACCCAGTACTTC.

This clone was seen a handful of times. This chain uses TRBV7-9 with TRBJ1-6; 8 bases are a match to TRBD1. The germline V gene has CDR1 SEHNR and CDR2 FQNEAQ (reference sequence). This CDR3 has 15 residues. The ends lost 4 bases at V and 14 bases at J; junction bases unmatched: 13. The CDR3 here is CASSSLGTGSVALHF. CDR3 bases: TGTGCCAGCAGCTCCTTAGGGACAGGCTCAGTGGCCCTCCACTTT.

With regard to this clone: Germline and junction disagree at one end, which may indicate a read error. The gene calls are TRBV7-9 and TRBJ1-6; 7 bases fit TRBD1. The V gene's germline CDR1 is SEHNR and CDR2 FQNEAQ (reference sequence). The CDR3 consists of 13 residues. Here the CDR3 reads CSSGPTGNSPLHF. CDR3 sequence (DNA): TGTTCCAGCGGACCGACAGGGAATTCACCCCTCCACTTT.

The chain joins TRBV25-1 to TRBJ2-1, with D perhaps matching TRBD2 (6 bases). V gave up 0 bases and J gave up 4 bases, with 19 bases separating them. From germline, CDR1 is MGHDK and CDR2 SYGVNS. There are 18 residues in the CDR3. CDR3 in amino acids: CASSEYPTIAEAYNEQFF. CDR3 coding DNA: TGTGCCAGCAGTGAATATCCCACCATAGCGGAGGCTTACAATGAGCAGTTCTTC.

Here the CDR3 DNA reads TGTGCCAGCAGTCCAGCTGACAGCCGCACAGATACGCAGTATTTT. Residues: CASSPADSRTDTQYF. J is TRBJ2-3 and V is TRBV27; D is possibly TRBD1 (5 bases). From germline, CDR1 is MNHEY and CDR2 SMNVEV (reference sequence). V was clipped by 5 bases and J by 1 base, with 13 bases between them. The CDR3 loop spans 15 amino acids.

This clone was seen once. The DNA for the CDR3 is TGTGCCAGCAGCCAGGGGTATAGCAATCAGCCCCAGCATTTT. This gives the protein CASSQGYSNQPQHF. V gene TRBV5-8 combines with J gene TRBJ1-5; possibly TRBD1 for D (6 bases). This CDR3 spans 14 amino acids. In germline, CDR1 is SGHTS, CDR2 YDEGEE. V gave up 4 bases and J gave up 0 bases, with 8 bases separating them.

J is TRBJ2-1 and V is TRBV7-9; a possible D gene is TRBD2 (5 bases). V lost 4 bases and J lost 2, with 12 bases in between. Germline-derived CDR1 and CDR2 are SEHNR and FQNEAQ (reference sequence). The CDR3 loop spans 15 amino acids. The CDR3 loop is CASSSAGKAYNEQFF. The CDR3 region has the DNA TGTGCCAGCAGCTCCGCGGGCAAAGCCTACAATGAGCAGTTCTTC.

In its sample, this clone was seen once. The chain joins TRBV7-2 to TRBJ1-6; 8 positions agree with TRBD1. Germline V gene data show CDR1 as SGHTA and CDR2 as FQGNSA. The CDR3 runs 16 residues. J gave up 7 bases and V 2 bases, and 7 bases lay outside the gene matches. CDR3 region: CASSLPQGVSNSPLHF. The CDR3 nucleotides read TGTGCCAGCAGCTTACCACAGGGGGTCTCGAATTCACCCCTCCACTTT.

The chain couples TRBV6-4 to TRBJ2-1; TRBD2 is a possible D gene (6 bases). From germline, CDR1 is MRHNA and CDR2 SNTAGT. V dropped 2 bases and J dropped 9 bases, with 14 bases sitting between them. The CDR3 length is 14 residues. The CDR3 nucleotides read TGTGCCAGCAGTGACACGGGGGAAGAGGGTGAGCAGTTCTTC. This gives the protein CASSDTGEEGEQFF.